Listed below are T cell receptor beta chains from one sample, sequenced in a study of blood T cell repertoires in COVID-19. Some clones are missing from TCRdb's copy, which holds only in-frame ones; the method was immunoSEQ multiplex PCR. The sample includes about 190,000 clones, around 87% of them seen just once. Sequenced material: peripheral blood. The receptors here all came from a woman aged 25 to 39 with active or convalescent COVID-19. Each CDR3 is given with its conserved first and last residue. A D gene is named only where the DNA matches it firmly. Size values are once, few and many counts, or a class for expanded clones, and some rows have none.

D,J,size,V,CDR3,DNA
TRBD1,TRBJ1-2,once,TRBV7-9,CASSPSRDRSYGYTF,TGTGCCAGCAGCCCTTCAAGGGACAGGTCTTATGGCTACACCTTC
.,TRBJ2-1,.,TRBV7-9,CASSLYPYNEQFF,TGTGCCAGCAGCTTATATCCCTACAATGAGCAGTTCTTC
.,TRBJ1-6,.,TRBV2,CANTQRGGHSPLHF,TGTGCCAACACTCAGAGGGGGGGCCATTCACCCCTCCACTTT
TRBD2,TRBJ2-3,.,TRBV2,CASSEGLGFTDTQYF,TGTGCCAGCAGTGAGGGACTAGGGTTCACAGATACGCAGTATTTT
.,TRBJ1-3,.,TRBV4-1,CASSQDRGGAGNTIYF,TGCGCCAGCAGCCAAGACCGGGGGGGGGCTGGAAACACCATATATTTT
.,TRBJ1-6,.,TRBV5-3,CARCTSGQPYNSPLHF,TGTGCCAGATGCACGAGTGGACAGCCATATAATTCACCCCTCCACTTT
.,TRBJ2-6,.,TRBV9,CASSALGTGANVLTF,TGTGCCAGCAGCGCCCTCGGGACTGGGGCCAACGTCCTGACTTTC
TRBD1,TRBJ1-2,.,TRBV19,CASRVDRGLNGYTF,TGTGCCAGTAGAGTCGACAGGGGGCTTAATGGCTACACCTTC
TRBD1,TRBJ1-6,.,TRBV19,CASSSGTATIYNSPLHF,TGTGCCAGTAGTTCGGGGACAGCTACTATCTATAATTCACCCCTCCACTTT
TRBD1,TRBJ1-1,few,TRBV7-2,CASSLQYRGAFF,TGTGCCAGCAGCTTACAATACAGGGGTGCTTTCTTT
TRBD1,TRBJ2-2,.,TRBV7-6,CASSLLSGGGNTGELFF,TGTGCCAGCAGCTTGCTCTCAGGGGGCGGAAACACCGGGGAGCTGTTTTTT
TRBD1,TRBJ2-7,.,TRBV12-5,CASGLVQGTLADRWEQYF,TGTGCTAGTGGTTTGGTACAGGGCACCCTCGCGGACAGGTGGGAGCAGTACTTC
TRBD2,TRBJ2-7,once,TRBV5-1,CASSSEWGGSYEQYF,TGCGCCAGCAGCTCAGAATGGGGGGGCTCCTACGAGCAGTACTTC
.,TRBJ2-1,.,TRBV7-2,CASSLALASVYNEQFF,TGTGCCAGCAGCTTAGCGTTGGCAAGCGTCTACAATGAGCAGTTCTTC
.,TRBJ2-5,.,TRBV11-2,CASSLGLSSGETQYF,TGTGCCAGCAGCTTAGGTCTATCCTCCGGGGAGACCCAGTACTTC
TRBD2,TRBJ2-7,.,TRBV27,CASSLVGGEQYF,TGTGCCAGCAGTTTAGTGGGGGGGGAGCAGTACTTC
TRBD1,TRBJ2-7,.,TRBV6-1,CASSETGAYEQYF,TGTGCCAGCAGTGAGACAGGGGCCTACGAGCAGTACTTC
.,TRBJ1-4,.,TRBV6-5,CASRRGSNEKLFF,TGTGCCAGCAGGAGAGGGTCTAATGAAAAACTGTTTTTT
TRBD2,TRBJ2-2,.,TRBV5-8,CASSDGTSGSITGELFF,TGTGCCAGCAGCGACGGGACTAGCGGGAGTATCACCGGGGAGCTGTTTTTT
TRBD1,TRBJ1-4,.,TRBV19,CASSSQGAINEKLFF,TGTGCCAGTAGTTCCCAGGGGGCTATTAATGAAAAACTGTTTTTT
.,TRBJ1-4,.,TRBV30,CALGGSRGSTNEKLFF,TGTGCTTTGGGAGGGAGTAGGGGTAGCACTAATGAAAAACTGTTTTTT
TRBD1,TRBJ2-7,.,TRBV30,CAWSEVGQGKGYEQYF,TGTGCCTGGAGTGAGGTGGGACAGGGAAAGGGGTACGAGCAGTACTTC
TRBD2,TRBJ2-1,once,TRBV6-5,CASSPLAGGLEQFF,TGTGCCAGCAGTCCTCTAGCGGGGGGGCTGGAGCAGTTCTTC
TRBD1,TRBJ1-2,.,TRBV11-3,CASSLDPTGIDGYTF,TGTGCCAGCAGCTTAGATCCGACAGGGATAGATGGCTACACCTTC
TRBD1,TRBJ2-7,.,TRBV24-1,CATSDLAGTGSSYEQYF,TGTGCCACCAGTGATTTGGCCGGGACAGGGAGCTCCTACGAGCAGTACTTC
.,TRBJ2-2,.,TRBV20-1,CSARLTGELFF,TGCAGTGCCAGGCTCACCGGGGAGCTGTTTTTT
TRBD2,TRBJ2-5,once,TRBV7-2,CASSQSLAGGVETQYF,TGTGCCAGCAGCCAAAGTCTAGCGGGGGGAGTAGAGACCCAGTACTTC
.,TRBJ2-7,.,TRBV6-5,CASSLDTRSSYEQYF,TGTGCCAGTTCCTTGGACACCCGGTCGTCCTACGAGCAGTACTTC
TRBD1,TRBJ1-1,.,TRBV2,CASTRDRGAAFF,TGTGCCAGCACCCGGGACAGGGGAGCAGCTTTCTTT
TRBD1,TRBJ1-4,.,TRBV5-1,CASSLVQGGIEKLFF,TGCGCCAGCAGCTTGGTACAGGGGGGTATTGAAAAACTGTTTTTT
TRBD2,TRBJ2-3,.,TRBV2,CASSEYVGLAGGVDTQYF,TGTGCCAGCAGTGAATATGTTGGGCTAGCGGGAGGAGTGGATACGCAGTATTTT
TRBD1,TRBJ1-4,.,TRBV18,CASSPGTGLSNEKLFF,TGTGCCAGCTCACCTGGGACAGGACTTTCTAATGAAAAACTGTTTTTT
.,TRBJ2-7,.,TRBV2,CASRETGPYEQYF,TGTGCCAGCAGGGAGACAGGACCTTACGAGCAGTACTTC
.,TRBJ2-1,.,TRBV6-5,CASRQGGSYNEQFF,TGTGCCAGTCGGCAGGGCGGCTCCTACAATGAGCAGTTCTTC
.,TRBJ1-2,few,TRBV2,CASADFNYGYTF,TGTGCCAGCGCAGACTTTAACTATGGCTACACCTTC
TRBD1,TRBJ2-2,.,TRBV13,CASSSSDRLNTGELFF,TGTGCCAGCAGCTCCTCGGACAGGCTAAACACCGGGGAGCTGTTTTTT
.,TRBJ1-1,.,TRBV6-4,CASRPLGGNTEAFF,TGTGCCAGCAGGCCTTTAGGGGGGAACACTGAAGCTTTCTTT
.,TRBJ2-7,.,TRBV10-3,CAVRDSSSYEQYF,TGTGCCGTCCGGGACTCGAGCTCCTACGAGCAGTACTTC
.,TRBJ1-2,.,TRBV20-1,CSARVRAGYTF,TGCAGTGCTAGAGTCAGGGCTGGCTACACCTTC
.,TRBJ1-5,.,TRBV28,CASSFYTGMVGQPQHF,TGTGCCAGCAGTTTTTATACAGGGATGGTTGGACAGCCCCAGCATTTT
TRBD1,TRBJ2-7,.,TRBV2,CASSSGTGGYEQYF,TGTGCCAGCAGTTCCGGGACAGGGGGCTACGAGCAGTACTTC
.,TRBJ1-1,.,TRBV6-1,CASSENGGYTEAFF,TGTGCCAGCAGTGAAAATGGAGGATACACTGAAGCTTTCTTT
.,TRBJ2-7,.,TRBV6-6,CASSWDTKSYEQYF,TGTGCCAGCAGTTGGGACACGAAGTCCTACGAGCAGTACTTC
TRBD1,TRBJ1-3,.,TRBV3-1/TRBV3-2,CASSPGGSGNTIYF,TGTGCCAGCAGCCCAGGGGGTTCCGGAAACACCATATATTTT
.,TRBJ1-3,.,TRBV9,CASSDPGSGNTIYF,TGTGCCAGCAGTGATCCCGGCTCTGGAAACACCATATATTTT
TRBD1,TRBJ1-2,.,TRBV11-2,CASSSLTGGRYGYTF,TGTGCCAGCAGCTCGCTGACAGGGGGCCGCTATGGCTACACCTTC
TRBD2,TRBJ2-1,.,TRBV5-6,CASSLPSGRAPYNEQFF,TGTGCCAGCAGCTTGCCTAGCGGGAGGGCCCCCTACAATGAGCAGTTCTTC
.,TRBJ1-5,.,TRBV4-2,CASSPSFPPRNQPQHF,TGTGCCAGCAGCCCCTCTTTCCCTCCTCGCAATCAGCCCCAGCATTTT
TRBD1,TRBJ2-2,.,TRBV6-5,CASTTGETGELFF,TGTGCCAGCACAACAGGGGAAACCGGGGAGCTGTTTTTT
.,TRBJ2-2,once,TRBV10-3,CAISAEPRGATGELFF,TGTGCCATCAGTGCCGAACCTCGGGGGGCCACCGGGGAGCTGTTTTTT
TRBD1,TRBJ1-2,.,TRBV7-2,CASSLALRTGIGYTF,TGTGCCAGCAGCTTAGCGCTTAGGACAGGGATCGGCTACACCTTC
TRBD2,TRBJ2-3,.,TRBV14,CASSLMRGGRDTQYF,TGTGCCAGCAGCCTTATGCGGGGGGGCCGGGATACGCAGTATTTT
TRBD1,TRBJ1-1,once,TRBV25-1,CATYTGGKAFF,TGTGCCACCTATACAGGGGGCAAAGCTTTCTTT
.,TRBJ2-7,.,TRBV7-2,CASSEGLNYEQYF,TGTGCCAGCAGCGAGGGACTCAACTACGAGCAGTACTTC
.,TRBJ1-2,.,TRBV19,CASTPDTYGYTF,TGTGCCAGTACCCCTGACACCTATGGCTACACCTTC
.,TRBJ2-7,.,TRBV6-5,CASNLGGSSYEQYF,TGTGCCAGCAATCTGGGGGGTAGCTCCTACGAGCAGTACTTC